This T cell receptor (beta chain) was documented in a study of blood T cell repertoires in COVID-19. Study information: T cells, B-cell-depleted T cells, or PBMCs supplied cDNA or gDNA.

V was trimmed by 2 bases and J by 6 bases, leaving 8 bases between them. Germline lookup yields CDR1 MDHEN and CDR2 SYDVKM. The CDR3 loop spans 13 amino acids. Some clones are missing from TCRdb's copy, which holds only in-frame ones; the method was immunoSEQ multiplex PCR. The sample holds about 160,000 clones, approximately 86% seen once. The sequencing input was peripheral blood. The gene calls are TRBV28 and TRBJ2-1, with D unresolved. This clonotype originated in a man aged 45 to 65 with active or convalescent COVID-19. CDR3 sequence: CASSLTPLNEQFF. In nucleotides, the CDR3 is TGTGCCAGCAGTTTAACCCCACTCAATGAGCAGTTCTTC.